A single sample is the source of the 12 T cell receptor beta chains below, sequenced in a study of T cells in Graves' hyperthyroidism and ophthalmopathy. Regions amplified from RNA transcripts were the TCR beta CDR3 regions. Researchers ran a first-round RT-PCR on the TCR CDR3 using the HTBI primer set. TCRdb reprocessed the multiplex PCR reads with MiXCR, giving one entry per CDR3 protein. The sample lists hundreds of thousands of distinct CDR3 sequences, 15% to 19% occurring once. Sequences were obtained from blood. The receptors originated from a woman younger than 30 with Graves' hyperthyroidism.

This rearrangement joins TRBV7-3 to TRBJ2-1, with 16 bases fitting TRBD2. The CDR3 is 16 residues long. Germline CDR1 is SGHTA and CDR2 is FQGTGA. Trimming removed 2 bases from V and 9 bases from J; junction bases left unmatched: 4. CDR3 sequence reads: CASSLGTSGGEGEQFF. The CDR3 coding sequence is TGTGCCAGCAGCTTAGGGACTAGCGGGGGGGAAGGTGAGCAGTTCTTC.

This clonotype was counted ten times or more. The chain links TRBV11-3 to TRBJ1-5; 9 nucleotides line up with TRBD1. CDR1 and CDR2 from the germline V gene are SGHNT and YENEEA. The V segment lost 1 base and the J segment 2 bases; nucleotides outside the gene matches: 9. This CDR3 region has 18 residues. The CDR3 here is CASSLVGTGRLGNQPQHF. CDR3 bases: TGTGCCAGCAGCTTAGTCGGGACAGGGAGGTTAGGCAATCAGCCCCAGCATTTT.

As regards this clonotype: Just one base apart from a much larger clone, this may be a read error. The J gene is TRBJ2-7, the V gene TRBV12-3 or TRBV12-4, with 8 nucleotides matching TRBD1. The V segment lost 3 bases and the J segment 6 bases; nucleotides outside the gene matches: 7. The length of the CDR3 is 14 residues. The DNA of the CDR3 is TGTGCCAGCAGTTTCCAGGACAGGGCCTTCGAGCAGTACTTC. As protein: CASSFQDRAFEQYF.

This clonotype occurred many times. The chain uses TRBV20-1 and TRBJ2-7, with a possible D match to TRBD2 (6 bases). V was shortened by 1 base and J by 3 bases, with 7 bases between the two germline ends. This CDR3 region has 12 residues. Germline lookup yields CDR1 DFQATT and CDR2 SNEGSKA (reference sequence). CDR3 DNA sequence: TGCAGTGCTAGAGGGACTATCTACGAGCAGTACTTC. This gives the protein CSARGTIYEQYF.

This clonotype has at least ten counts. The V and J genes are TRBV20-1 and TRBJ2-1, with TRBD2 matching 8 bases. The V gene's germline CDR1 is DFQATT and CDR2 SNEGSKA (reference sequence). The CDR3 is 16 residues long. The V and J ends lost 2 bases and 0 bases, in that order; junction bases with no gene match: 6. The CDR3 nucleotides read TGCAGTGCTAGACCAGCGGGGGCAAGCTCCTACAATGAGCAGTTCTTC. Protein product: CSARPAGASSYNEQFF.

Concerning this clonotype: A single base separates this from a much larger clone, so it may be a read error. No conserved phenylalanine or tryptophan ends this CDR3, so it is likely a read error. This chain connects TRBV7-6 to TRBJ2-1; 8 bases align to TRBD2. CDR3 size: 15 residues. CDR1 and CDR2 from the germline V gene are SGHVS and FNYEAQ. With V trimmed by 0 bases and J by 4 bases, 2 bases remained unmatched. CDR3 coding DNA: TGTGCCAGCAGCTTAGCGCTAGCGGGTTACAATGAGCAGTTCCTC. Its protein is CASSLALAGYNEQFL.

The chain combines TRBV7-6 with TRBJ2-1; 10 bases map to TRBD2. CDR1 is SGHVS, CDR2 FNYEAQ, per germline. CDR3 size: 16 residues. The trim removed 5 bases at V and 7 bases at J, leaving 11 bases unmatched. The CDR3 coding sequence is TGTGCCAGCAGCCCCCCCCGTAGCGGGAGGAGGAATGAGCAGTTCTTC. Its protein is CASSPPRSGRRNEQFF. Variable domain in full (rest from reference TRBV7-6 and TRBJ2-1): GAGVSQSPRYKVTKRGQDVALRCDPISGHVSLYWYRQALGQGPEFLTYFNYEAQQDKSGLPNDRFSAERPEGSISTLTIQRTEQRDSAMYRCASSPPRSGRRNEQFFGPGTRLTVL.

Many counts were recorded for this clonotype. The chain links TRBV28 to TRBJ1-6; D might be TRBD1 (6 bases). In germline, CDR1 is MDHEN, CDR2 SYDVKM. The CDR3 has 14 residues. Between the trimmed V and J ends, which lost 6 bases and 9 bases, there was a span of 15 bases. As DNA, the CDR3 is TGTGCCAGCAGGGGACAAGTGGTGTCTTCACCCCTCCACTTT. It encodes CASRGQVVSSPLHF.

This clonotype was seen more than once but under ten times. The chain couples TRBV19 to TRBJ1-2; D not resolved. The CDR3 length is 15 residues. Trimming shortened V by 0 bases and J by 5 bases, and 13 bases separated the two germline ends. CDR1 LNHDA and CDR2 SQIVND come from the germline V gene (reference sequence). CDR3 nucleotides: TGTGCCAGTAGTATAGAGGGCCGATCTTCTTATGGCTACACCTTC. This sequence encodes CASSIEGRSSYGYTF.

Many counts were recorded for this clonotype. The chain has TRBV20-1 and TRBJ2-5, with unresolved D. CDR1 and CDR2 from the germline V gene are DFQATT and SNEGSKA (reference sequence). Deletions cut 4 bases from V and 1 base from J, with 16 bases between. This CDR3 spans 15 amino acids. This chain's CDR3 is CSATPMRPTQETQYF. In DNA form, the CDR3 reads TGCAGTGCTACCCCTATGCGGCCGACCCAAGAGACCCAGTACTTC.

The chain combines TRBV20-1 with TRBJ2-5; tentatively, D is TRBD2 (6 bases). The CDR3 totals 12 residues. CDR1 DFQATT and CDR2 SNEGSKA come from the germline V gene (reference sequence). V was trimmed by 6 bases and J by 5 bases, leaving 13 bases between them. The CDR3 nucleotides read TGCAGTGCCGCGACTAGTGAGGAGACCCAGTACTTC. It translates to CSAATSEETQYF.

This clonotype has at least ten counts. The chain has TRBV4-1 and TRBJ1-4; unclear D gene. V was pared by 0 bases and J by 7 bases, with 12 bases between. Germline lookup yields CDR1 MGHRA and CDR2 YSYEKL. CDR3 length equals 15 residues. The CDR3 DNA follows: TGCGCCAGCAGCCAAGATACAAGGATCGGTGAAAAACTGTTTTTT. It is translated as CASSQDTRIGEKLFF.